A single TCR beta chain is shown here with its context. Its antigen is currently unknown. The sample is drawn from a study of cytomegalovirus exposure and HLA in healthy donors. Findings and limits, study-wide: The dataset shows that most TCR sequences were rare, while some public TCRs occurred in many donors. Some TCR beta chains (164 of them) were listed as cytomegalovirus-associated.

TCRdb's copy holds only in-frame clones and misses some; the assay was immunoSEQ multiplex PCR. The sample holds approximately 70,000 clones, around 95% seen once. Trimming removed 3 bases from V and 7 bases from J, with 14 bases in between. Germline CDR1 is SGDLS and CDR2 is YYNGEE. The CDR3 runs to 14 residues. The chain couples TRBV9 to TRBJ1-5, with TRBD1 as a possible D gene (6 bases). The specimen sequenced was PBMCs. This sequence was found in a woman between 18 and 30 years old in good health and CMV-seronegative. The CDR3 coding sequence is TGTGCCAGCAGCGAATCAGGGGCCGGGCAGCCCCAGCATTTT. Protein product: CASSESGAGQPQHF.